This T cell receptor (beta chain) was sequenced in a study of T cell repertoires in cytomegalovirus infection. Study context: Public TCR beta signatures provided an indication of both CMV infection and a matching HLA type.

Germline CDR1 is DFQATT and CDR2 is SNEGSKA (reference sequence). Trimming took 6 bases from V and 5 from J, leaving 9 bases between them. This CDR3 contains 11 residues. With respect to this clonotype: The antigen is unknown.

Study-level findings and limits: Cumulative public TCR beta family frequency identified CMV carriers with the relevant HLA. Ex vivo, HLA-C-restricted CMV-specific TCR beta clonotypes prevailed over the rest of the response.

MiXCR was run by TCRdb on the reads, yielding one entry per CDR3 protein. The data contain hundreds of thousands of distinct CDR3 sequences, over 9% of them singletons. Sequences were obtained from PBMCs. The chain has TRBV20-1 and TRBJ2-3, with no clear D. This TCR came from a human donor in good health (CMV status not recorded). Some clones in this sample may be carry-over from other donors' samples. The CDR3 loop is CSAVSGDTQYF. The DNA of the CDR3 is TGCAGTGCGGTTTCCGGAGATACGCAGTATTTT.